This is a list of T cell receptor beta chains from one sample in a study of T cell responses to AZD1222 COVID-19 vaccine. Some clones are missing from TCRdb's copy, which holds only in-frame ones; the method was immunoSEQ multiplex PCR. The sample has more than 40,000 clones, about nine tenths seen once. The specimen was peripheral blood, collected 28 days after the second AZD1222 dose. Receptors originate from an adult who received the AZD1222 COVID-19 vaccine. Both conserved end residues are trimmed from each CDR3. The size field is filled for only some rows; it gives once, few, many or a size class.

>once|TRBJ1-1|TRBV6-2/TRBV6-3
ASSYSSRGQGEAF
>NA|TRBJ2-1|TRBV2
ASKGGDTYNEQF
>NA|TRBJ2-7|TRBV10-3
AISKTSFTYEQY
>NA|TRBJ1-2|TRBV6-5
ASSYNSYGYT
>NA|TRBJ2-1|TRBV7-2
ASSLTSGGAREQF
>NA|TRBJ2-1|TRBV2
ASSEAPGFEQF
>NA|TRBJ2-1|TRBV30
AWSSTGDLGEQF
>NA|TRBJ2-1|TRBV30
AWSVSRTEQF
>NA|TRBJ1-2|TRBV28
ASRDRNYGYT
>NA|TRBJ2-7|TRBV5-1
ASSLDTGPYEQY
>NA|TRBJ2-2|TRBV15
ATSRDRANTGELF
>NA|TRBJ1-4|TRBV15
ATGALETNEKLF
>few|TRBJ1-1|TRBV7-8
ASGVGGSNTEAF
>NA|TRBJ1-2|TRBV6-2/TRBV6-3
ASSSLYRVGPTRDYGYT
>NA|TRBJ2-7|TRBV4-3
ASSQDRVVSYEQY
>NA|TRBJ2-3|TRBV18
ASSPTSGGYTDTQY
>NA|TRBJ2-2|TRBV4-3
ASSQEGGIGELF
>NA|TRBJ2-1|TRBV5-6
ASSLGLAGGLYEQF